This T cell receptor (beta chain) was identified in a study of CD8 T cells in ankylosing spondylitis. Study-wide results and caveats: Reports say disease-linked clones showed up significantly more in matched ankylosing spondylitis synovial fluid. Among TCR beta sequences, a motif of roughly 8 highly homologous variants appeared characteristic of ankylosing spondylitis blood. Reactive arthritis synovial fluid and blood were previously reported to contain some motif variants.

Comment on this clonotype: Its antigen is still unknown.

5'-RACE, quantitative and with molecular barcodes, yielded the TCR beta libraries. Using its own MiXCR run on the 5' RACE reads, TCRdb lists one record per CDR3 protein. This table has 250,000 to 400,000 distinct CDR3 sequences, under 14% appearing once. Germline V CDR1 and CDR2: MNHNS, SASEGT. The J segment lost 2 bases and the V segment lost 8 bases, leaving 10 bases of the junction unmatched. The CDR3 spans 15 residues. This clonotype was obtained from a female donor with ankylosing spondylitis or in good health (not recorded which). The sample taken for sequencing was blood, either unsorted or a sorted T cell fraction (not recorded which). The V gene is TRBV6-1, the J gene TRBJ2-7; 9 positions match TRBD2. The CDR3 region has the DNA TGTGCCAGCTTGCGGGGAGCTAGCGGGGCCTACGAGCAGTACTTC. As protein: CASLRGASGAYEQYF.